The rows below give T cell receptor beta chains drawn from one sample of a study of breast tumors, draining lymph nodes, adjacent tissues. MiXCR was run by TCRdb on the multiplex PCR reads, yielding one entry per CDR3 protein. In the table there are some 170,000 distinct CDR3 sequences, roughly a third of which are singletons. The sample was axillary lymph node tissue. The receptors stem from a female donor with breast cancer. Some clones in this sample may be carry-over from other donors' samples. The CDR3 runs from the conserved cysteine through the conserved F or W. The D gene is left open where the match is weak.

v_call: TRBV6-2/TRBV6-3
d_call: -
j_call: TRBJ2-3
cdr3_aa: CASRRGGGADTQYF

v_call: TRBV20-1
d_call: TRBD2
j_call: TRBJ2-1
cdr3_aa: CSAGRELHEQFF

v_call: TRBV29-1
d_call: -
j_call: TRBJ1-5
cdr3_aa: CSGSAGLNQPQHF

v_call: TRBV7-8
d_call: -
j_call: TRBJ1-4
cdr3_aa: CASSLTPLRRTKLFF

v_call: TRBV5-1
d_call: TRBD2
j_call: TRBJ2-4
cdr3_aa: CASSSNLGGDIQYF

v_call: TRBV7-8
d_call: TRBD2
j_call: TRBJ2-5
cdr3_aa: CASSLAGGTPKETQYF

v_call: TRBV7-2
d_call: TRBD2
j_call: TRBJ2-7
cdr3_aa: CASRNPLGLAGGRGNEQYF

v_call: TRBV5-1
d_call: -
j_call: TRBJ2-1
cdr3_aa: CASGPVPRNEQFF

v_call: TRBV7-9
d_call: -
j_call: TRBJ2-3
cdr3_aa: CASSFRAFQDSTDPQYF

v_call: TRBV19
d_call: -
j_call: TRBJ1-5
cdr3_aa: CASSIYVAGAYNQPQHF

v_call: TRBV11-2
d_call: TRBD1
j_call: TRBJ2-5
cdr3_aa: CASSVQGQGAGKTQYF

v_call: TRBV15
d_call: -
j_call: TRBJ1-6
cdr3_aa: CATSRERAGGNSPLHF

v_call: TRBV5-6
d_call: -
j_call: TRBJ1-1
cdr3_aa: CASSLQASSTEAFF

v_call: TRBV10-3
d_call: TRBD2
j_call: TRBJ2-3
cdr3_aa: CAINAGGSTDTQYF

v_call: TRBV7-6
d_call: -
j_call: TRBJ1-1
cdr3_aa: CASSSWGRTEAFF

v_call: TRBV27
d_call: -
j_call: TRBJ1-6
cdr3_aa: CASRRGPGSSPLHF

v_call: TRBV10-1
d_call: -
j_call: TRBJ2-7
cdr3_aa: CASSPRQGTEQYF

v_call: TRBV30
d_call: -
j_call: TRBJ2-3
cdr3_aa: CAWTPGTDTQYF

v_call: TRBV11-2
d_call: -
j_call: TRBJ1-3
cdr3_aa: CAGSPRQGNTIYF

v_call: TRBV14
d_call: -
j_call: TRBJ2-2
cdr3_aa: CASSQDFAVGELFF

v_call: TRBV7-9
d_call: -
j_call: TRBJ1-1
cdr3_aa: CASSLTGGAFF

v_call: TRBV2
d_call: -
j_call: TRBJ2-5
cdr3_aa: CASRSRRTRETQYF

v_call: TRBV5-6
d_call: TRBD1
j_call: TRBJ1-5
cdr3_aa: CASSLRDSNQPQHF

v_call: TRBV30
d_call: -
j_call: TRBJ1-4
cdr3_aa: CAWSVSGQGNEKLFF

v_call: TRBV19
d_call: -
j_call: TRBJ2-3
cdr3_aa: CASSIRFTDTQYF

v_call: TRBV10-3
d_call: -
j_call: TRBJ2-5
cdr3_aa: CAINEGFRGTQYF

v_call: TRBV7-9
d_call: -
j_call: TRBJ2-1
cdr3_aa: CASSSSLDSSYNEQFF

v_call: TRBV7-9
d_call: -
j_call: TRBJ1-4
cdr3_aa: CASRPSRTNEKLFF

v_call: TRBV11-2
d_call: TRBD2
j_call: TRBJ2-7
cdr3_aa: CASSLDRLAGASYEQYF

v_call: TRBV6-1
d_call: -
j_call: TRBJ2-2
cdr3_aa: CASSDGAGELFF

v_call: TRBV11-3
d_call: -
j_call: TRBJ2-2
cdr3_aa: CASSPLGSGELSF

v_call: TRBV19
d_call: TRBD2
j_call: TRBJ2-1
cdr3_aa: CASSIAGGPYNEQFF

v_call: TRBV28
d_call: -
j_call: TRBJ2-7
cdr3_aa: CASIPRDGRTYEQYF

v_call: TRBV7-9
d_call: TRBD2
j_call: TRBJ2-3
cdr3_aa: CASSQLAGAGPNEQYF

v_call: TRBV20-1
d_call: -
j_call: TRBJ2-3
cdr3_aa: CSVTVTDTQYF

v_call: TRBV9
d_call: -
j_call: TRBJ1-6
cdr3_aa: CASSDGLITYNSPLHF

v_call: TRBV11-2
d_call: -
j_call: TRBJ2-5
cdr3_aa: CASSLTWEAPQETQYF

v_call: TRBV20-1
d_call: -
j_call: TRBJ2-5
cdr3_aa: CSAFFGTQYF

v_call: TRBV7-2
d_call: -
j_call: TRBJ2-6
cdr3_aa: CASSYLGLCSGANVLTF

v_call: TRBV6-9
d_call: TRBD1
j_call: TRBJ2-7
cdr3_aa: CASSYWSGGQGSEQYF

v_call: TRBV4-1
d_call: -
j_call: TRBJ2-5
cdr3_aa: CASSPGPAETQYF